The 22 T cell receptor beta chains listed next were all sequenced from one sample in a study of cytomegalovirus exposure and HLA in healthy donors. Vbeta (60) and Jbeta (13) primers were used in the PCR. Only in-frame clones appear in the TCRdb table, and some are missing; sequencing was by immunoSEQ multiplex PCR. The sample shows 120,000 to 150,000 clones, 82% of them seen only once. Sequenced sample: PBMCs. Receptor source: a male donor in good health and CMV-seronegative.

J is TRBJ2-1 and V is TRBV2, with 10 positions matching TRBD2. Trimming took 1 base from V and 2 from J; bases not matched to a gene: 2. The CDR3 sequence is 16 residues long. CDR1 is SNHLY and CDR2 is FYNNEI in the germline V gene. CDR3 DNA sequence: TGTGCCAGCAGTGAAGGGGGGACTAGCGCCTACAATGAGCAGTTCTTC. As protein: CASSEGGTSAYNEQFF.

This chain connects TRBV7-3 to TRBJ2-6, with 7 nucleotides matching TRBD2. This CDR3 spans 18 amino acids. The V and J ends lost 5 bases and 2 bases, in that order; junction bases with no gene match: 12. The germline V gene encodes CDR1 SGHTA and CDR2 FQGTGA. The CDR3 loop is CASSPLGGKTTGANVLTF. In DNA form, the CDR3 reads TGTGCCAGCAGCCCCCTCGGGGGGAAGACTACTGGGGCCAACGTCCTGACTTTC.

DNA for the CDR3: TGTGCCAGCAGCTTAACGGGGTACGGAAACACCATATATTTT. It is translated as CASSLTGYGNTIYF. The genes are TRBV7-2 and TRBJ1-3; D uncertain. The germline V and J ends were trimmed by 2 bases and 4 bases, with 9 bases remaining between them. CDR1 is SGHTA, CDR2 FQGNSA, per germline. There are 14 residues in the CDR3.

The rearrangement joins TRBV28 to TRBJ2-7; 7 bases fit TRBD2. V shed 3 bases, J shed 6 bases, and the junction held 11 bases outside the gene matches. Germline CDR1 and CDR2: MDHEN and SYDVKM. The CDR3 spans 15 residues. Here the CDR3 DNA reads TGTGCCAGCAGTTTTGATCGGGGGGTGCTGGGCGAGCAGTACTTC. Its translation: CASSFDRGVLGEQYF.

The rearrangement links TRBV19 to TRBJ1-1; D uncertain. Deletions cut 3 bases from V and 1 base from J, with 3 bases between. The CDR3 is 12 residues long. The germline V gene encodes CDR1 LNHDA and CDR2 SQIVND (reference sequence). The CDR3: CASSIGNTEAFF. In nucleotides, the CDR3 is TGTGCCAGTAGTATCGGGAACACTGAAGCTTTCTTT.

J is TRBJ2-3 and V is TRBV11-1; TRBD1 agrees at 8 bases. V trimming: 4 bases; J trimming: 4 bases; junction bases outside the gene matches: 13. This CDR3 contains 17 residues. CDR1 is SGHAT, CDR2 FQDESV, per germline (reference sequence). As DNA, the CDR3 is TGTGCCAGCAGCTCCCCGGACAGGGCGTTAGGCGCAGATACGCAGTATTTT. Translating gives CASSSPDRALGADTQYF. The full variable domain, completed using reference TRBV11-1 and TRBJ2-3, is EAEVAQSPRYKITEKSQAVAFWCDPISGHATLYWYRQILGQGPELLVQFQDESVVDDSQLPKDRFSAERLKGVDSTLKIQPAELGDSAMYLCASSSPDRALGADTQYFGPGTRLTVL.

This clone appeared once. The V and J genes are TRBV7-9 and TRBJ2-5, with a possible D match to TRBD2 (5 bases). The CDR3 covers 14 residues. CDR1 SEHNR and CDR2 FQNEAQ come from the germline V gene (reference sequence). The V end lost 1 base, the J end lost 1 base, and 7 bases lay between the germline ends. The DNA of the CDR3 is TGTGCCAGCAGCTTAGGTCGGGGCCAAGAGACCCAGTACTTC. This encodes CASSLGRGQETQYF.

The rearrangement joins TRBV6-4 to TRBJ1-5; D call uncertain. The CDR3 is 13 amino acids. Germline CDR1 and CDR2: MRHNA and SNTAGT. Trimming took 3 bases from V and 6 from J, leaving 9 bases between them. CDR3 bases: TGTGCCAGCAGTGAGGGGAGAGGTCAGCCCCAGCATTTT. This encodes CASSEGRGQPQHF.

The chain is built from TRBV4-1 and TRBJ2-3, with D unclear. V gave up 4 bases and J gave up 0 bases, with 14 bases separating them. The CDR3 extends over 16 amino acids. CDR1 is MGHRA, CDR2 YSYEKL, per germline. CDR3 sequence (DNA): TGCGCCAGCAGCCCGCTATTATATCCTAGCACAGATACGCAGTATTTT. This gives the protein CASSPLLYPSTDTQYF.

V and J are TRBV2 and TRBJ2-7; the match to TRBD1 covers 7 bases. The CDR3 runs to 13 residues. V lost 4 bases, J lost 5 bases, and 5 bases stayed unmatched. Germline V gene lookup returns CDR1 SNHLY and CDR2 FYNNEI. The CDR3 loop is CASSGQGINEQYF. CDR3 coding DNA: TGTGCCAGCAGTGGACAGGGAATTAACGAGCAGTACTTC.

The V gene is TRBV2, the J gene TRBJ2-1, with 7 positions matching TRBD1. Trimming cost V 6 bases and J 7 bases; bases outside gene matches: 12. CDR1 and CDR2 from the germline V gene are SNHLY and FYNNEI. The CDR3 has 15 amino acids. The DNA for the CDR3 is TGTGCCAGCAGGAGAGATTTAGACAGGGAAAATGAGCAGTTCTTC. It is translated as CASRRDLDRENEQFF. The variable domain in full, with the rest retrieved from reference TRBV2 and TRBJ2-1, is EPEVTQTPSHQVTQMGQEVILRCVPISNHLYFYWYRQILGQKVEFLVSFYNNEISEKSEIFDDQFSVERPDGSNFTLKIRSTKLEDSAMYFCASRRDLDRENEQFFGPGTRLTVL.

This clone appeared a few times. The chain is built from TRBV4-3 and TRBJ1-4, with TRBD1 identical over 8 bases. The V and J ends lost 2 bases and 7 bases, in that order; junction bases with no gene match: 6. Germline CDR1 reads LGHNA; CDR2 reads YSLEER. The CDR3 spans 15 residues. The CDR3 here is CASSQHSRGLEKLFF. The CDR3 DNA is TGCGCCAGCAGCCAACACAGCAGGGGGCTTGAAAAACTGTTTTTT.

Note on this clone: No conserved phenylalanine or tryptophan ends this CDR3, so it is likely a read error. The V gene is TRBV4-3, the J gene TRBJ2-3; D uncertain. Between the trimmed V and J ends, which lost 1 base and 6 bases, there was a span of 11 bases. This CDR3 region has 14 residues. Germline V lookup: CDR1 LGHNA, CDR2 YSLEER. As DNA, the CDR3 is TGCGCCAGCAGCCAAGGTGCACGAGCGGATACGCAGTATCTT. Its translation: CASSQGARADTQYL.

The V and J genes are TRBV6-5 and TRBJ1-1; no definite D call. There are 14 residues in the CDR3. Per the germline V gene, CDR1 is MNHEY and CDR2 is SVGAGI. V was pared by 3 bases and J by 8 bases, with 16 bases between. The CDR3 spells CASSYSEGDREAFF. In nucleotides, the CDR3 is TGTGCCAGCAGTTATTCGGAGGGCGATCGGGAAGCTTTCTTT.

The chain uses TRBV5-1 and TRBJ1-2, with 10 bases matching TRBD1. This CDR3 spans 15 amino acids. Trimming removed 0 bases from V and 8 bases from J; junction bases left unmatched: 7. Germline V gene lookup returns CDR1 SGHRS and CDR2 YFSETQ. The CDR3 sequence: CASSLAWGTGVGYTF. The CDR3 DNA reads as TGCGCCAGCAGCTTGGCCTGGGGGACAGGGGTAGGCTACACCTTC.

This clone was counted a few times. The gene calls are TRBV7-9 and TRBJ1-1, with D possibly matching TRBD1 (5 bases). V was cut by 5 bases and J by 6 bases, with 19 bases left in between. This CDR3 comprises 15 residues. Per the germline V gene, CDR1 is SEHNR and CDR2 is FQNEAQ (reference sequence). CDR3 residues: CASSDGQYRAPEAFF. In DNA form, the CDR3 reads TGTGCCAGCAGCGACGGACAATATCGAGCACCTGAAGCTTTCTTT.

The gene calls are TRBV11-2 and TRBJ2-5, with D possibly being TRBD2 (6 bases). This CDR3 is 16 amino acids long. Trimming shortened V by 8 bases and J by 3 bases, and 22 bases separated the two germline ends. The germline V gene has CDR1 SGHAT and CDR2 FQNNGV. The CDR3 bases are TGTGCCAGCGGAGGGTACGCGGTGGCGGCTGAAGAGACCCAGTACTTC. It codes for CASGGYAVAAEETQYF.

The chain recombines TRBV6-6 with TRBJ2-5; 7 bases map to TRBD1. CDR3 length: 15 amino acids. The V gene end was trimmed by 5 bases and the J gene end by 4 bases; junction bases not matched to a gene: 10. CDR1 and CDR2 from the germline V gene are MNHNY and SVGAGI (reference sequence). CDR3 sequence (DNA): TGTGCCAGCAGTGACGGGACAGCGGTCGGAGAGACCCAGTACTTC. Translated, it gives CASSDGTAVGETQYF.

V usage is TRBV18 and J usage is TRBJ1-3; no clear D. The germline V gene encodes CDR1 KGHSH and CDR2 LQKENI. The CDR3 extends over 13 amino acids. Trimming took 5 bases from V and 5 from J, leaving 10 bases between them. The CDR3 region is CASSTMSRNTIYF. In DNA form, the CDR3 reads TGTGCCAGCTCAACGATGAGTAGAAACACCATATATTTT.

The CDR3 nucleotides are TGTGCCAGCAGCGCGGGTCCGGGCAATAACTATGGCTACACCTTC. Protein: CASSAGPGNNYGYTF. The chain carries TRBV11-2 and TRBJ1-2; no clear D. V lost 5 bases and J 1 base, leaving 14 bases between the germline ends. Germline V gene data show CDR1 as SGHAT and CDR2 as FQNNGV. The CDR3 loop spans 15 amino acids.

The rearrangement uses TRBV6-1 and TRBJ2-7; D might be TRBD1 (5 bases). With 8 bases removed from V and 6 bases from J, the gap between germline ends came to 17 bases. This CDR3 region has 13 residues. The V gene's germline CDR1 is MNHNS and CDR2 SASEGT. The DNA for the CDR3 is TGTGCCAGCTGGGCTAGGGGAAGCGTCGAGCAGTACTTC. This translates into CASWARGSVEQYF.

CDR3 in amino acids: CATSKDNSYEQYF. CDR3 DNA: TGTGCCACCAGCAAGGACAACTCCTACGAGCAGTACTTC. V gene TRBV15 combines with J gene TRBJ2-7, with D possibly matching TRBD1 (5 bases). V lost 4 bases, J lost 0 bases, and 7 bases lay in between. The CDR3 sequence is 13 residues long. Germline V gene lookup returns CDR1 LNHNV and CDR2 YYDKDF (reference sequence).